The 18 T cell receptor beta chains below all came from one sample that was sequenced in a study of blood T cell repertoires in COVID-19 (dated by TCRdb to about 2020). Libraries came from the immunoSEQ multiplex PCR assay. What TCRdb holds here is the immuneACCESS table cut down to in-frame rearrangements. Part of the clones is not present; checked against another copy, under half of the missing clones reflect an unresolved V gene, and the others are unexplained. The sample contains around 130,000 clones, 75% to 85% of them found a single time. Of the sample, about 12% is held by the ten largest clones. Sequencing was done on a sample of peripheral blood. The source of these receptors is a human donor in a cohort sampled during active COVID-19.

The genes are TRBV7-2 and TRBJ2-5; D might be TRBD1 (7 bases). There are 18 residues in the CDR3. Germline V gene lookup returns CDR1 SGHTA and CDR2 FQGNSA. V lost 6 bases and J lost 0, with 23 bases in between. The CDR3 here is CASRSSAGGQLYQETQYF. The CDR3 DNA reads as TGTGCCAGCAGATCTAGCGCAGGGGGACAATTGTACCAAGAGACCCAGTACTTC.

V is TRBV6-5 and J is TRBJ2-7, with 7 bases lining up with TRBD2. CDR3 length equals 14 residues. Germline V gives CDR1 MNHEY, CDR2 SVGAGI. V lost 4 bases and J lost 2; bases outside the gene matches: 5. This chain's CDR3 is CASSLSGVPYEQYF. The CDR3 nucleotides read TGTGCCAGCAGTTTAAGCGGGGTCCCCTACGAGCAGTACTTC.

This chain uses TRBV6-1 with TRBJ1-2, with 9 bases identical to TRBD1. The CDR3 extends over 16 amino acids. Trimming removed 3 bases from V and 6 bases from J; junction bases left unmatched: 11. The germline CDR1 and CDR2 sequences are MNHNS and SASEGT. CDR3 DNA sequence: TGTGCCAGCAGTGATCGTTTAGGACAGGGGATCCATGGCTACACCTTC. Translating it yields CASSDRLGQGIHGYTF.

The rearrangement joins TRBV6-5 to TRBJ1-2, with D perhaps matching TRBD1 (5 bases). Deletions cut 5 bases from V and 4 bases from J, with 17 bases between. This CDR3 spans 15 amino acids. Germline loops: CDR1 MNHEY, CDR2 SVGAGI. DNA for the CDR3: TGTGCCAGCAGTCTTCTGGGGGGGACGGGCTATGGCTACACCTTC. The encoded protein is CASSLLGGTGYGYTF.

The rearrangement links TRBV28 to TRBJ2-1; 12 positions agree with TRBD1. V gave up 6 bases and J gave up 7 bases; unmatched junction bases: 1. Germline V gene sequence: CDR1 MDHEN, CDR2 SYDVKM. This CDR3 spans 13 amino acids. This CDR3 reads CASRGQGANEQFF. The CDR3 region has the DNA TGTGCCAGCAGGGGACAGGGGGCGAATGAGCAGTTCTTC.

This chain connects TRBV5-6 to TRBJ2-7; 13 bases line up with TRBD2. V lost 3 bases and J lost 5; bases outside the gene matches: 8. CDR3 size: 16 residues. CDR1 and CDR2 (germline): SGHDT, YYEEEE. Here the CDR3 reads CASSSPGLAGSHEQYF. CDR3 sequence (DNA): TGTGCCAGCAGCTCGCCGGGACTAGCGGGGAGCCACGAGCAGTACTTC.

In its sample, this clone was seen a few times. The chain combines TRBV11-3 with TRBJ1-1; D remains unclear. Trimming left V 5 bases short and J 0 bases short, with 7 bases between. From germline, CDR1 is SGHNT and CDR2 YENEEA. The CDR3 contains 13 residues. The CDR3 nucleotides are TGTGCCAGCAGCGAAAACATGAACACTGAAGCTTTCTTT. Protein: CASSENMNTEAFF.

The V and J genes are TRBV19 and TRBJ1-5, with TRBD1 as a possible D gene (5 bases). Trimming shortened V by 6 bases and J by 9 bases, and 18 bases separated the two germline ends. This CDR3 spans 14 amino acids. Germline CDR1 is LNHDA and CDR2 is SQIVND (reference sequence). The CDR3 DNA sequence: TGTGCCAGTAGCCCCATCGGGGGAGGGTCGCCCCAGCATTTT. Protein product: CASSPIGGGSPQHF.

The chain employs TRBV6-2 or TRBV6-3 and TRBJ2-1; possibly TRBD1 for D (6 bases). CDR1 is MNHEY, CDR2 SVGEGT, per germline. The CDR3 consists of 18 residues. The germline V and J ends were trimmed by 2 bases and 0 bases, with 17 bases remaining between them. The CDR3, as DNA: TGTGCCAGCAGTTACCGGTCTAGCAGGGGCCGCTCCTACAATGAGCAGTTCTTC. Its protein is CASSYRSSRGRSYNEQFF.

The genes are TRBV18 and TRBJ2-3; 9 nucleotides match TRBD1. V shed 0 bases, J shed 5 bases, and the junction held 6 bases outside the gene matches. This CDR3 is 16 amino acids long. Germline V lookup: CDR1 KGHSH, CDR2 LQKENI. CDR3 loop: CASSPPQGQGKDTQYF. The CDR3 bases are TGTGCCAGCTCACCACCTCAAGGACAGGGGAAAGATACGCAGTATTTT.

The chain uses TRBV29-1 and TRBJ1-1; TRBD1 matches at 7 bases. CDR3 size: 13 residues. Trimming removed 4 bases from V and 0 bases from J; junction bases left unmatched: 2. Germline V gene lookup returns CDR1 SQVTM and CDR2 ANQGSEA. DNA for the CDR3: TGCAGCGTTGGGGGACAGATGAACACTGAAGCTTTCTTT. It specifies CSVGGQMNTEAFF.

This chain connects TRBV6-6 to TRBJ2-7; TRBD2 might be the D (5 bases). There are 14 residues in the CDR3. The V end was cut by 5 bases, the J end by 5 bases, with 16 bases between. Germline CDR1 MNHNY, CDR2 SVGAGI (reference sequence). Written as DNA, the CDR3 is TGTGCCAGCAGTACCGGGGTTGCTATCAACGAGCAGTACTTC. This sequence encodes CASSTGVAINEQYF.

This CDR3 reads CASSFRRAGGYNEQFF. CDR3 in DNA: TGCGCCAGCAGCTTCAGGAGAGCGGGGGGTTACAATGAGCAGTTCTTC. The V and J genes are TRBV5-1 and TRBJ2-1; 9 bases are a match to TRBD2. This CDR3 spans 16 amino acids. V dropped 2 bases and J dropped 4; count of bases not matched to a gene: 7. The V gene's germline CDR1 is SGHRS and CDR2 YFSETQ.

The J gene is TRBJ2-3, the V gene TRBV5-1, with TRBD2 identical over 7 bases. V shed 4 bases and J 0 bases; nucleotides not matched to a gene: 2. Germline assignment: CDR1 SGHRS and CDR2 YFSETQ. CDR3 length equals 14 residues. CDR3 nucleotide sequence: TGCGCCAGCAGCGGGGGGGGTAGCACAGATACGCAGTATTTT. It codes for CASSGGGSTDTQYF.

J is TRBJ2-3 and V is TRBV11-2; 10 positions match TRBD2. Germline loops: CDR1 SGHAT, CDR2 FQNNGV. After removal of 3 bases from V and 5 bases from J, the junction contained 5 bases not matched to a gene. This CDR3 is built from 15 residues. CDR3 sequence reads: CASSFGGTSVDTQYF. CDR3 DNA: TGTGCCAGCAGCTTTGGTGGGACTAGCGTAGATACGCAGTATTTT.

The gene calls are TRBV7-9 and TRBJ1-6; TRBD1 aligns across 7 bases. The V and J ends lost 6 bases and 0 bases, in that order; junction bases with no gene match: 14. Germline CDR1 reads SEHNR; CDR2 reads FQNEAQ (reference sequence). There are 19 residues in the CDR3. CDR3 in amino acids: CASSYRDSKTYSYNSPLHF. As DNA, the CDR3 is TGTGCCAGCAGTTACCGGGACAGTAAAACTTACTCCTATAATTCACCCCTCCACTTT.

This clone is a singleton in its sample. The chain links TRBV6-5 to TRBJ1-2; 9 nucleotides agree with TRBD1. Trimming took 6 bases from V and 8 from J; bases not matched to a gene: 10. The CDR3 spans 14 residues. Germline CDR1 and CDR2: MNHEY and SVGAGI. The CDR3 sequence is CASSNVGTGRGYTF. The CDR3 nucleotides are TGTGCCAGCAGCAACGTCGGGACAGGGCGAGGCTACACCTTC.

This chain joins TRBV28 and TRBJ2-1; 9 bases map to TRBD1. The J segment lost 1 base and the V segment lost 3 bases, leaving 4 bases of the junction unmatched. CDR1 is MDHEN, CDR2 SYDVKM, per germline. The CDR3 consists of 16 residues. In DNA form, the CDR3 reads TGTGCCAGCAGTTTCCCCGGGACAGGGTCCTACAATGAGCAGTTCTTC. It translates to CASSFPGTGSYNEQFF. Filled out from reference TRBV28 and TRBJ2-1, the complete variable domain reads DVKVTQSSRYLVKRTGEKVFLECVQDMDHENMFWYRQDPGLGLRLIYFSYDVKMKEKGDIPEGYSVSREKKERFSLILESASTNQTSMYLCASSFPGTGSYNEQFFGPGTRLTVL.